This entry is about one T cell receptor (beta chain). Its antigen has not been determined. No quality values exist for individual bases; no much larger clone is one base distant. The data are from a study of graft-versus-host responses after intestinal transplantation (dated by TCRdb to the early 2020s). For the study in its entirety: Multivisceral, liver-intestinal, or isolated intestinal transplants were received by the recipients. Donor T cell macrochimerism was defined as a peak of at least 4% donor T cells among recipient peripheral blood mononuclear cells. The cohort enrolled 20 to 30 intestinal transplant recipients, one of whom was a retransplant, and a few patients without pretransplant specimens were excluded. Bulk TCR-beta CDR3 sequencing was used to track graft-versus-host and host-versus-graft alloreactive T cell clones in the graft, circulation and bone marrow after intestinal transplantation. Every recipient was given anti-thymocyte globulin induction, followed by 2 to 4 years of maintenance tacrolimus and steroids. To identify alloreactive clones, pre-transplant mixed lymphocyte reaction products were sequenced and then compared with unstimulated pre-transplant donor and recipient T cells. Samples from a few later patients were sequenced in-house on an Illumina MiSeq with MiXCR processing rather than by the commercial service. Overall study results and their limits: Early after transplant, declines in HvG clones were associated with peak levels of circulating GvH clones. GvH clones turned up in recipient bone marrow, with some appearing earlier in ileal mucosa or blood, a pattern consistent with an intestinal mucosal origin. In the allografts of patients with donor T cell macrochimerism, GvH to HvG T cell clonal ratios were high. Conclusions were limited by the relatively low number and heterogeneity of intestinal transplant patients.

The time point label of this sample denotes: cells obtained before transplantation from donor or recipient. CD3+CD4+ and CD3+CD8+ populations were FACS-sorted from unstimulated pre-transplant donor and recipient cells taken from spleen or lymph nodes. Library prep was done by the immunoSEQ multiplex PCR assay. For most patients, genomic DNA was isolated using the Qiagen DNeasy Blood and Tissue Kit and was shipped frozen to Adaptive Biotechnologies for TCR sequencing. Adaptive Biotechnologies carried out high-throughput TCR-beta CDR3 sequencing of genomic DNA for most patients. Turning to the authors' computational methods: Adaptive's ImmunoSEQ software was the source of the TCR sequencing data for about 20 patients, while a few other patients were processed with MiXCR and VDJtools. CD4 versus CD8 sorting errors were corrected by removing sequences found in both subsets at a frequency ratio below 5:1. CDR3 nucleotide sequences shared by donor and recipient were removed because the origin of these sequences could not be assigned. At least 2-fold expansion over unstimulated cells and a minimum CFSE-low frequency of 0.002% (template counts) or 0.001% (read counts) were required for clones to be classified as alloreactive. Clones were considered mappable if detected in sequenced pre-transplant spleen, lymph node, or MLR CFSE-low populations of the donor or recipient. Cumulative frequency of alloreactive clones was calculated as a percentage of all sequences weighted by copy number. In its TCRdb copy, this immuneACCESS table keeps in-frame sequences only and misses some clones. Where compared with another copy, unresolved V genes explain less than half of these, and the others have no known cause. V and J calls and clone size are those listed in that table; D and trimming were worked out from the DNA. The sample table records about 120,000 clones; roughly 93% of these occur just once. The ten biggest clones cover roughly 0.12% of the sample.

The germline V end is reduced by 5 bases and the J end by 7 bases; junction bases left unmatched: 6. Counted from cysteine to phenylalanine, this CDR3 has 13 amino acids. Only the CDR3 DNA stays, 39 bases, in frame from base 1. From a lookup of the germline V gene, CDR1 and CDR2 are SGHAT and FQNNGV. The rearranged chain carries TRBV11-2 and TRBJ2-7; the junction holds 9 bases that match TRBD1. This TCR was sampled from a human donor who received an intestinal transplant. The sequencing here drew on unstimulated CD4+ T cells sorted from spleen or lymph node cells, taken before intestinal transplant. The DNA reads as follows: TGTGCCAGCAGCACCCGGACAGGGGAAGAGCAGTACTTC. Translated, this gives CASSTRTGEEQYF.